One T cell receptor beta chain is described in this entry. The authors reverse transcribed all of the isolated RNA, so sequencing captured expressed TCRB transcripts. Sequencing was performed with immunoSEQ multiplex PCR; in TCRdb, only in-frame clones are kept and a portion is missing. In the table there are 850,000 to 900,000 clones, roughly 16% of which are singletons. The data were taken from a study of beta chain features in type 1 diabetes. Trimming stripped 2 bases from V and 10 bases from J, with 14 bases between. This CDR3 has 14 residues. Germline CDR1 reads SGHDN; CDR2 reads FVKESK. The sequencing input was naive CD4+ T cells from blood. V is TRBV14 and J is TRBJ1-4; no clear D gene. This sequence was found in a woman aged 18-29 years in good health. Written as DNA, the CDR3 is TGTGCCAGCAGCCAATACGTGGGTGTCGGAAAACTGTTTTTT. It encodes CASSQYVGVGKLFF.